This is a list of T cell receptor beta chains from one sample in a study of T cell responses to AZD1222 COVID-19 vaccine. Sequencing used immunoSEQ multiplex PCR; TCRdb keeps in-frame clones, though not all of them. The table includes tens of thousands of clones, 90% detected once. The sequences come from peripheral blood, collected 28 days after the second AZD1222 dose. These receptor sequences come from an adult who received the AZD1222 COVID-19 vaccine. Both conserved end residues are part of each CDR3. The order of the fields is D gene, clone size, J gene, V gene, CDR3 protein, CDR3 DNA. A D gene is named only where the DNA matches it firmly. A row's size may be missing; if present it is once, few, many or a size class.

D gene: TRBD2
clone size: .
J gene: TRBJ2-7
V gene: TRBV11-3
CDR3 protein: CASSLTAGAYEQYF
CDR3 DNA: TGTGCCAGCAGCTTAACAGCGGGGGCCTACGAGCAGTACTTC

D gene: .
clone size: .
J gene: TRBJ1-2
V gene: TRBV7-9
CDR3 protein: CASSSPNYGYTF
CDR3 DNA: TGTGCCAGCAGCTCCCCTAACTATGGCTACACCTTC

D gene: TRBD1
clone size: .
J gene: TRBJ1-1
V gene: TRBV6-2/TRBV6-3
CDR3 protein: CASSSGTALGTEAFF
CDR3 DNA: TGTGCCAGCAGTTCCGGGACAGCACTTGGGACTGAAGCTTTCTTT

D gene: .
clone size: .
J gene: TRBJ2-6
V gene: TRBV5-1
CDR3 protein: CASSQTPPDSGANVLTF
CDR3 DNA: TGCGCCAGCAGCCAAACCCCGCCGGACTCTGGGGCCAACGTCCTGACTTTC

D gene: .
clone size: few
J gene: TRBJ2-1
V gene: TRBV27
CDR3 protein: CASSFNRDEQFF
CDR3 DNA: TGTGCCAGCAGTTTTAACCGGGATGAGCAGTTCTTC

D gene: .
clone size: .
J gene: TRBJ1-2
V gene: TRBV6-2/TRBV6-3
CDR3 protein: CASSRYGGYTF
CDR3 DNA: TGTGCCAGCAGCCGATATGGAGGCTACACCTTC

D gene: .
clone size: .
J gene: TRBJ2-7
V gene: TRBV20-1
CDR3 protein: CSARRTDEQYF
CDR3 DNA: TGCAGTGCTCGCCGAACCGACGAGCAGTACTTC

D gene: .
clone size: .
J gene: TRBJ1-5
V gene: TRBV7-8
CDR3 protein: CASSLGWGSPQHF
CDR3 DNA: TGTGCCAGCAGCTTAGGGTGGGGGTCGCCCCAGCATTTT

D gene: .
clone size: .
J gene: TRBJ1-1
V gene: TRBV11-3
CDR3 protein: CASSLRGTPEAFF
CDR3 DNA: TGTGCCAGCAGCTTACGGGGGACTCCTGAAGCTTTCTTT

D gene: TRBD1
clone size: .
J gene: TRBJ2-1
V gene: TRBV3-1/TRBV3-2
CDR3 protein: CASSQGGQGNYNEQFF
CDR3 DNA: TGTGCCAGCAGCCAAGGGGGACAGGGTAACTACAATGAGCAGTTCTTC

D gene: .
clone size: .
J gene: TRBJ2-2
V gene: TRBV5-4
CDR3 protein: CASATGRNTGELFF
CDR3 DNA: TGTGCCAGCGCCACAGGGAGGAACACCGGGGAGCTGTTTTTT

D gene: TRBD1
clone size: .
J gene: TRBJ1-2
V gene: TRBV6-5
CDR3 protein: CASSYSRDRGKTF
CDR3 DNA: TGTGCCAGCAGTTATTCCCGGGACAGGGGTAAAACCTTC

D gene: .
clone size: once
J gene: TRBJ2-4
V gene: TRBV30
CDR3 protein: CAWSVTHVAKNIQYF
CDR3 DNA: TGTGCCTGGAGTGTTACACACGTAGCCAAAAACATTCAGTACTTC

D gene: TRBD1
clone size: .
J gene: TRBJ2-1
V gene: TRBV5-6
CDR3 protein: CASSLVGQGTYNEQFF
CDR3 DNA: TGTGCCAGCAGCTTGGTTGGACAGGGAACTTACAATGAGCAGTTCTTC

D gene: TRBD1
clone size: .
J gene: TRBJ1-1
V gene: TRBV12-3/TRBV12-4
CDR3 protein: CASTYTGTGPFF
CDR3 DNA: TGTGCCAGCACCTATACCGGGACAGGACCTTTCTTT

D gene: .
clone size: .
J gene: TRBJ2-7
V gene: TRBV6-1
CDR3 protein: CASSEQRGPSQIFYEQYF
CDR3 DNA: TGTGCCAGCAGTGAACAGAGAGGGCCCTCACAAATTTTCTACGAGCAGTACTTC

D gene: .
clone size: .
J gene: TRBJ1-1
V gene: TRBV2
CDR3 protein: CASSVGTVTEAFF
CDR3 DNA: TGTGCCAGCAGTGTCGGGACGGTCACTGAAGCTTTCTTT

D gene: TRBD1
clone size: .
J gene: TRBJ1-5
V gene: TRBV12-5
CDR3 protein: CASGSGTGGYQATSAQHF
CDR3 DNA: TGTGCTAGTGGTTCTGGGACAGGGGGCTATCAGGCTACCTCGGCCCAGCATTTT

D gene: TRBD1
clone size: .
J gene: TRBJ1-2
V gene: TRBV5-6
CDR3 protein: CASSMGTAANYGYTF
CDR3 DNA: TGTGCCAGCAGCATGGGGACAGCTGCTAACTATGGCTACACCTTC

D gene: TRBD1
clone size: .
J gene: TRBJ1-1
V gene: TRBV25-1
CDR3 protein: CASSEWTGGVADTEAFF
CDR3 DNA: TGTGCCAGCAGTGAATGGACAGGGGGGGTGGCGGACACTGAAGCTTTCTTT

D gene: TRBD2
clone size: .
J gene: TRBJ2-1
V gene: TRBV11-3
CDR3 protein: CASSSTSKNEQFF
CDR3 DNA: TGTGCCAGCAGCTCGACTAGCAAGAATGAGCAGTTCTTC

D gene: TRBD2
clone size: .
J gene: TRBJ2-1
V gene: TRBV9
CDR3 protein: CASSEGLAAYNEQFF
CDR3 DNA: TGTGCCAGCAGCGAGGGACTAGCGGCCTACAATGAGCAGTTCTTC

D gene: .
clone size: .
J gene: TRBJ1-4
V gene: TRBV5-4
CDR3 protein: CASSSRGTNEKLFF
CDR3 DNA: TGTGCCAGCAGCTCTAGGGGAACTAATGAAAAACTGTTTTTT

D gene: .
clone size: .
J gene: TRBJ2-7
V gene: TRBV21-1
CDR3 protein: CASSKGKLPLYEQYF
CDR3 DNA: TGTGCCAGCAGCAAAGGTAAACTACCCCTCTACGAGCAGTACTTC

D gene: TRBD1
clone size: .
J gene: TRBJ2-5
V gene: TRBV11-3
CDR3 protein: CASSLPPGQIKETQYF
CDR3 DNA: TGTGCCAGCAGCTTACCCCCGGGACAGATAAAAGAGACCCAGTACTTC

D gene: TRBD2
clone size: .
J gene: TRBJ2-3
V gene: TRBV9
CDR3 protein: CASSPGLAGESTDTQYF
CDR3 DNA: TGTGCCAGCAGCCCGGGACTAGCGGGGGAGAGCACAGATACGCAGTATTTT

D gene: .
clone size: .
J gene: TRBJ1-5
V gene: TRBV10-1
CDR3 protein: CASRGGQPQHF
CDR3 DNA: TGCGCCAGCAGGGGCGGACAGCCCCAGCATTTT

D gene: .
clone size: once
J gene: TRBJ1-5
V gene: TRBV2
CDR3 protein: CASSERRDNEHF
CDR3 DNA: TGTGCCAGCAGTGAAAGGAGGGACAATGAGCATTTT

D gene: TRBD2
clone size: .
J gene: TRBJ2-3
V gene: TRBV7-3
CDR3 protein: CASSRTSGSTDTQYF
CDR3 DNA: TGTGCCAGCAGCCGGACTAGCGGGAGCACAGATACGCAGTATTTT

D gene: TRBD2
clone size: once
J gene: TRBJ2-5
V gene: TRBV29-1
CDR3 protein: CSGGTSGGAAQYF
CDR3 DNA: TGCAGCGGGGGGACTAGCGGGGGCGCGGCCCAGTACTTC

D gene: TRBD1
clone size: .
J gene: TRBJ1-5
V gene: TRBV6-5
CDR3 protein: CASSWDRDGNQPQHF
CDR3 DNA: TGTGCCAGCAGTTGGGACAGGGATGGCAATCAGCCCCAGCATTTT

D gene: .
clone size: .
J gene: TRBJ2-2
V gene: TRBV28
CDR3 protein: CASRTRLTGELFF
CDR3 DNA: TGTGCCAGCAGGACCCGGCTCACCGGGGAGCTGTTTTTT

D gene: TRBD1
clone size: .
J gene: TRBJ1-2
V gene: TRBV9
CDR3 protein: CASSPRQGFSGYGYTF
CDR3 DNA: TGTGCCAGCAGCCCTCGACAGGGGTTCAGCGGCTATGGCTACACCTTC

D gene: .
clone size: .
J gene: TRBJ1-2
V gene: TRBV3-1/TRBV3-2
CDR3 protein: CASSAHNRDSSYTF
CDR3 DNA: TGTGCCAGCAGCGCCCACAACAGGGATTCCAGCTACACCTTC

D gene: TRBD2
clone size: .
J gene: TRBJ2-3
V gene: TRBV6-4
CDR3 protein: CASSESSGGADTQYF
CDR3 DNA: TGTGCCAGCAGTGAATCTAGCGGGGGGGCGGATACGCAGTATTTT

D gene: TRBD2
clone size: .
J gene: TRBJ2-7
V gene: TRBV2
CDR3 protein: CASSEGLAGENYEQYF
CDR3 DNA: TGTGCCAGCAGTGAGGGACTAGCGGGGGAGAACTACGAGCAGTACTTC

D gene: .
clone size: .
J gene: TRBJ1-5
V gene: TRBV19
CDR3 protein: CASSIPGKTGSSQHF
CDR3 DNA: TGTGCCAGTAGTATCCCCGGGAAAACAGGTAGTTCCCAGCATTTT

D gene: .
clone size: .
J gene: TRBJ1-1
V gene: TRBV10-3
CDR3 protein: CAISTGTEKTEAFF
CDR3 DNA: TGTGCCATCAGCACAGGGACGGAGAAGACTGAAGCTTTCTTT

D gene: .
clone size: .
J gene: TRBJ2-1
V gene: TRBV7-2
CDR3 protein: CASSRELSGSSYNEQFF
CDR3 DNA: TGTGCCAGCAGCCGTGAACTTAGCGGTAGCTCCTACAATGAGCAGTTCTTC

D gene: .
clone size: .
J gene: TRBJ1-3
V gene: TRBV12-5
CDR3 protein: CASGLALGNTIYF
CDR3 DNA: TGTGCTAGTGGTTTGGCTTTAGGAAACACCATATATTTT

D gene: TRBD1
clone size: .
J gene: TRBJ1-3
V gene: TRBV3-1/TRBV3-2
CDR3 protein: CASSLTGAGNTIYF
CDR3 DNA: TGTGCCAGCAGCCTTACAGGGGCTGGAAACACCATATATTTT